The 19 T cell receptor beta chains reported below all come from one sample, sequenced in a study of T cells in Graves' hyperthyroidism and ophthalmopathy (dated by TCRdb to 2018 to 2020). The library was obtained by multiplex PCR. The instrument was an Illumina HiSeq 2000. TCR beta CDR3 regions were amplified from RNA transcripts. The first round of RT-PCR for the TCR CDR3 was performed with the HTBI primer set and the Qiagen OneStep RT-PCR kit. TCRdb reprocessed the public reads (quality trimming at Q25 with fastp, clone calling with MiXCR) and kept in-frame beta chains. Identical CDR3 proteins give one entry, which carries the most common genes and DNA. The sample data list about 50,000 distinct CDR3 sequences, and more than 40% of these were observed just once. The ten largest clones add up to over 30% of the sample. The sequencing input was peripheral blood or thyroid tissue (not recorded which). Every receptor here comes from a woman between 45 and 60 years old with Graves' hyperthyroidism.

This clonotype occurred many times. The chain combines TRBV10-1 with TRBJ2-7, with D uncertain. The CDR3 loop spans 13 amino acids. Trimming removed 4 bases from V and 5 bases from J, with 12 bases in between. CDR1 and CDR2 from the germline V gene are WNHNN and SYGVQD (reference sequence). The CDR3: CASSVRPNDEQYF. The CDR3 nucleotides read TGCGCCAGCAGTGTTAGGCCTAACGACGAGCAGTACTTC.

A note on this clonotype: A read error may explain this, as a much larger clone is one base away. The chain uses TRBV10-3 and TRBJ1-1, with a possible D match to TRBD1 (5 bases). The germline V gene encodes CDR1 ENHRY and CDR2 SYGVKD. CDR3 length equals 12 residues. In DNA, the CDR3 is TGTACCATCGGGGGGGTGGACACTAAAGCTTTCTTT. Amino acid sequence: CTIGGVDTKAFF.

The V and J genes are TRBV9 and TRBJ1-2, with TRBD1 as a possible D gene (5 bases). Trimming left V 0 bases short and J 7 bases short, with 16 bases between. Looked up from germline, CDR1 is SGDLS and CDR2 is YYNGEE. This CDR3 has 15 amino acids. CDR3 loop: CASSVVEGHLFGYTF. The CDR3 DNA follows: TGTGCCAGCAGCGTAGTGGAGGGGCACCTATTTGGCTACACCTTC.

The chain links TRBV10-3 to TRBJ2-2, with TRBD1 identical over 8 bases. V lost 10 bases, J lost 4 bases, and 5 bases stayed unmatched. The germline CDR1 and CDR2 sequences are ENHRY and SYGVKD. The CDR3 sequence is 13 residues long. Here the CDR3 reads CANQQGGTGELFF. The DNA for the CDR3 is TGTGCCAACCAACAGGGGGGCACCGGGGAGCTGTTTTTT.

The chain uses TRBV2 and TRBJ1-1; 9 bases match TRBD1. The CDR3 contains 13 residues. The germline CDR1 and CDR2 sequences are SNHLY and FYNNEI. The V segment lost 6 bases and the J segment 6 bases; nucleotides outside the gene matches: 5. This CDR3 reads CASSSGQGAEAFF. The CDR3 bases are TGTGCCAGCAGCTCGGGACAGGGAGCTGAAGCTTTCTTT.

Concerning this clonotype itself: It is likely a read error, because the conserved phenylalanine at the end of the CDR3 is missing. It is unclear where the CDR3 begins or ends on the DNA, so no DNA is shown, and the CDR3 is as TCRdb lists it. V and J are TRBV5-4 and TRBJ2-7; TRBD2, the D gene given by the table, was not confirmed from the DNA. The CDR3 spans 17 residues, counting both ends. Germline values: CDR1 SGHNT, CDR2 YYREEE (reference sequence). The CDR3 sequence: CASSLILAGGPSYEQCL.

There are many counts of this clonotype. The chain combines TRBV29-1 with TRBJ1-1; D remains unclear. Germline V gene lookup returns CDR1 SQVTM and CDR2 ANQGSEA. This CDR3 contains 13 residues. The V gene lost 6 bases and the J gene lost 0 bases, with 11 bases spanning the gap. The CDR3 nucleotides read TGCAGCGTCCAAGGGCGTTTGAACACTGAAGCTTTCTTT. Amino acids: CSVQGRLNTEAFF.

Of note for this clonotype: A much larger clone lies one base from this, so it may be a read error. V usage is TRBV28 and J usage is TRBJ2-7; weak D call: TRBD2 (5 bases). CDR1 and CDR2 from the germline V gene are MDHEN and SYDVKM. The CDR3 has 14 amino acids. CDR3 DNA: TGTGCCAGCAGTTACCTTCCTAGCTCCTACAAGCAGTACTTC. As protein: CASSYLPSSYKQYF. Full variable domain (rest looked up from reference TRBV28 and TRBJ2-7): DVKVTQSSRYLVKRTGEKVFLECVQDMDHENMFWYRQDPGLGLRLIYFSYDVKMKEKGDIPEGYSVSREKKERFSLILESASTNQTSMYLCASSYLPSSYKQYFGPGTRLTVT.

A remark on this clonotype: This could be a read error, since a much larger clone is one nucleotide away. The CDR3 here is CSLAEGGDTQYF. In nucleotides, the CDR3 is TGCAGTTTAGCGGAAGGTGGGGATACGCAGTATTTT. The chain employs TRBV20-1 and TRBJ2-3; a possible D gene is TRBD2 (6 bases). Trimming removed 8 bases from V and 6 bases from J, with 15 bases in between. Germline values: CDR1 DFQATT, CDR2 SNEGSKA (reference sequence). There are 12 residues in the CDR3.

This clonotype was detected many times. The J gene is TRBJ2-7, the V gene TRBV4-3; 8 bases match TRBD2. After removal of 6 bases from V and 5 bases from J, the junction contained 12 bases not matched to a gene. The germline V gene encodes CDR1 LGHNA and CDR2 YSLEER. The CDR3 loop spans 15 amino acids. CDR3 amino acids: CASSPRLLADHEQYF. The CDR3 DNA reads TGCGCCAGCAGTCCAAGGTTACTAGCGGACCACGAGCAGTACTTC.

This clonotype was seen ten or more times. The chain joins TRBV30 to TRBJ1-3, with a tentative D call TRBD1 (5 bases). The CDR3 is made up of 13 amino acids. Per the germline V gene, CDR1 is GTSNPN and CDR2 is SVGIG (reference sequence). V was trimmed by 3 bases and J by 2 bases, leaving 8 bases between them. The CDR3: CAWRGPPGNTIYF. The CDR3 DNA reads TGTGCCTGGAGGGGGCCACCTGGAAACACCATATATTTT.

Concerning this clonotype itself: The CDR3 end shows no conserved phenylalanine or tryptophan, and so a read error is likely. V usage is TRBV6-2 or TRBV6-3 and J usage is TRBJ1-5; 9 positions agree with TRBD1. The V gene end was trimmed by 5 bases and the J gene end by 6 bases; junction bases not matched to a gene: 11. CDR1 is MNHEY and CDR2 is SVGEGT in the germline V gene. This CDR3 comprises 16 residues. CDR3 bases: TGTGCCAGCAGTGACATCGGACAGGGGCGTTCTCAGCCCCAGCATATT. This translates into CASSDIGQGRSQPQHI.

This chain joins TRBV10-3 and TRBJ1-3; D remains unclear. Deletions cut 6 bases from V and 2 bases from J, with 8 bases between. The germline V gene encodes CDR1 ENHRY and CDR2 SYGVKD. CDR3 size: 13 residues. The CDR3 DNA follows: TGTGCCATCAGACCATGGACTGGAAACACCATATATTTT. It yields the protein CAIRPWTGNTIYF.

Concerning this clonotype itself: A much larger clone differs from this one at a single base, so this may be a read error. The CDR3 sequence: CASSSRQGAGELFF. CDR3 sequence (DNA): TGTGCCAGCAGTTCTCGACAGGGGGCCGGGGAGCTGTTTTTT. The genes are TRBV28 and TRBJ2-2; 9 nucleotides align to TRBD1. CDR1 is MDHEN, CDR2 SYDVKM, per germline. Germline trimming cut 4 bases from V and 6 bases from J; bases unmatched to any gene: 3. This CDR3 is built from 14 residues.

This clonotype appeared many times. This sequence joins TRBV2 and TRBJ2-5; weak D call: TRBD2 (5 bases). Germline-derived CDR1 and CDR2 are SNHLY and FYNNEI. The ends were cut back, 3 bases at V and 2 bases at J, with 7 bases in the middle. This CDR3 spans 13 amino acids. CDR3 nucleotides: TGTGCCAGCAGTGAGGGGAGACAAGAGACCCAGTACTTC. This encodes CASSEGRQETQYF.

A note on this clonotype: This likely comes from a read error, as the CDR3 has no conserved phenylalanine or tryptophan at its end. The DNA is omitted, as the CDR3 cannot be located on it reliably, and the CDR3 follows TCRdb's listing. The J gene is TRBJ1-1, the V gene TRBV29-1; the DNA was not compared with TRBD1, the D call given in the table. Germline lookup yields CDR1 SQVTM and CDR2 ANQGSEA. The CDR3 length equals 13 residues, ends included. CDR3 loop: CSVTQGGSTEAFL.

The table lists this clonotype with many counts. The rearrangement joins TRBV6-1 to TRBJ1-3; no firm D call. CDR3 length: 13 residues. V was clipped by 3 bases and J by 11 bases, with 14 bases between them. Germline CDR1 reads MNHNS; CDR2 reads SASEGT. CDR3 nucleotides: TGTGCCAGCAGTGAGGAGGCGACGAGCGCCATATATTTT. It is translated as CASSEEATSAIYF.

Many counts were recorded for this clonotype. The chain carries TRBV5-1 and TRBJ2-7; 7 bases agree with TRBD1. CDR1 and CDR2 from the germline V gene are SGHRS and YFSETQ. CDR3 length: 14 residues. V dropped 0 bases and J dropped 5; count of bases not matched to a gene: 5. CDR3 residues: CASSLERGLHEQYF. The DNA for the CDR3 is TGCGCCAGCAGCTTGGAGAGGGGGCTTCACGAGCAGTACTTC.

The chain links TRBV7-2 to TRBJ2-1, with D possibly being TRBD2 (5 bases). The CDR3 contains 13 residues. With 0 bases removed from V and 10 bases from J, the gap between germline ends came to 10 bases. Germline V gene sequence: CDR1 SGHTA, CDR2 FQGNSA. CDR3 bases: TGTGCCAGCAGCTTAGCGAGAGAGCGGGAGCAGTTCTTC. Translation: CASSLAREREQFF.